A single sample gave rise to the 27 T cell receptor beta chains below, sequenced in a study of early T cells in non-severe SARS-CoV-2 infection. Each CDR3 protein gets one entry after TCRdb re-called the 5' RACE reads with MiXCR. This sample has about 67,000 distinct CDR3 sequences, with about 9.9% found just once. The specimen sequenced was whole blood. These receptors were obtained from an adult who was a healthcare worker with PCR-confirmed SARS-CoV-2 infection or an uninfected control (not recorded which).

This chain connects TRBV27 to TRBJ1-2; TRBD1 aligns across 7 bases. J gave up 8 bases and V 5 bases, and 5 bases lay outside the gene matches. The CDR3 is made up of 12 amino acids. Germline-derived CDR1 and CDR2 are MNHEY and SMNVEV (reference sequence). The CDR3, as DNA: TGTGCCAGCAGTGGAGGGGGCTACGGCTACACCTTC. Encoded protein: CASSGGGYGYTF.

V and J are TRBV11-2 and TRBJ2-4, with 9 nucleotides matching TRBD2. CDR1 and CDR2 from the germline V gene are SGHAT and FQNNGV. The CDR3 consists of 14 residues. V lost 4 bases, J lost 4 bases, and 2 bases stayed unmatched. CDR3 coding DNA: TGTGCCAGCAGCTGGGCGGGAGGGAAAAACATTCAGTACTTC. This encodes CASSWAGGKNIQYF.

At least ten counts were recorded for this clonotype. The V and J genes are TRBV7-3 and TRBJ2-1; the match to TRBD2 covers 7 bases. CDR3 length equals 19 residues. The trim removed 4 bases at V and 2 bases at J, leaving 17 bases unmatched. Germline CDR1 SGHTA, CDR2 FQGTGA. CDR3 in amino acids: CASSSPLGEGRLAYNEQFF. In DNA form, the CDR3 reads TGTGCCAGCAGCTCCCCCCTAGGGGAGGGCCGCCTCGCCTACAATGAGCAGTTCTTC.

This clonotype was seen more than once but under ten times. V and J are TRBV5-1 and TRBJ1-1, with a possible D match to TRBD1 (6 bases). The V and J ends lost 0 bases and 0 bases respectively, with 9 bases between them. The CDR3 is 15 residues long. Germline assignment: CDR1 SGHRS and CDR2 YFSETQ. The chain's CDR3 is CASSLDRAMNTEAFF. DNA of the CDR3: TGCGCCAGCAGCTTGGACAGGGCGATGAACACTGAAGCTTTCTTT.

This clonotype has at least ten counts. This sequence joins TRBV7-9 and TRBJ2-5, with no clear D. Germline CDR1 is SEHNR and CDR2 is FQNEAQ (reference sequence). With 1 base removed from V and 4 bases from J, the gap between germline ends came to 7 bases. This CDR3 comprises 13 residues. CDR3 in amino acids: CASSLEPGETQYF. The CDR3 region has the DNA TGTGCCAGCAGCTTAGAGCCCGGAGAGACCCAGTACTTC. The full variable domain, completed using reference TRBV7-9 and TRBJ2-5, is DTGVSQNPRHKITKRGQNVTFRCDPISEHNRLYWYRQTLGQGPEFLTYFQNEAQLEKSRLLSDRFSAERPKGSFSTLEIQRTEQGDSAMYLCASSLEPGETQYFGPGTRLLVL.

The genes are TRBV4-2 and TRBJ2-1; unclear D gene. V was shortened by 3 bases and J by 9 bases, with 9 bases between the two germline ends. This CDR3 comprises 12 residues. Germline V gene lookup returns CDR1 LGHNA and CDR2 YNFKEQ. CDR3 sequence (DNA): TGTGCCAGCAGCCACAGTAGCCCTGAGCAGTTCTTC. This sequence encodes CASSHSSPEQFF.

This clonotype was counted at least ten times. The V gene is TRBV7-6, the J gene TRBJ2-3; 7 positions agree with TRBD2. In germline, CDR1 is SGHVS, CDR2 FNYEAQ. The CDR3 runs to 16 residues. With V trimmed by 5 bases and J by 1 base, 9 bases remained unmatched. CDR3 DNA: TGTGCCAGCAGCCCGTGGGGGGGACTGGGCACAGATACGCAGTATTTT. This encodes CASSPWGGLGTDTQYF.

The chain joins TRBV7-9 to TRBJ2-1, with D tentatively TRBD2 (6 bases). The germline V gene has CDR1 SEHNR and CDR2 FQNEAQ (reference sequence). Trimming took 5 bases from V and 3 from J, leaving 11 bases between them. This CDR3 spans 14 amino acids. The CDR3 region has the DNA TGTGCCAGCAGCCTCGGACTACACTACAATGAGCAGTTCTTC. Its protein product is CASSLGLHYNEQFF.

This chain joins TRBV6-1 and TRBJ2-3; TRBD2 agrees at 9 bases. CDR1 and CDR2 from the germline V gene are MNHNS and SASEGT. CDR3 length: 14 residues. The J segment lost 2 bases and the V segment lost 8 bases, leaving 5 bases of the junction unmatched. CDR3 in amino acids: CASRQRGATDTQYF. For the CDR3, the DNA is TGTGCCAGCCGGCAGCGGGGGGCCACAGATACGCAGTATTTT.

In its sample, this clonotype was seen a few times. The chain combines TRBV24-1 with TRBJ2-3; D uncertain. The CDR3 is 13 amino acids. Germline-derived CDR1 and CDR2 are KGHDR and SFDVKD. With 7 bases removed from V and 6 bases from J, the gap between germline ends came to 13 bases. The CDR3 sequence: CATRRSASDTQYF. For the CDR3, the DNA is TGTGCCACCAGACGTTCGGCCAGCGATACGCAGTATTTT.

This clonotype turned up a few times. This chain links TRBV12-3 or TRBV12-4 with TRBJ1-1; TRBD1 matches 7 bases. CDR3 length equals 14 residues. V lost 6 bases to trimming and J lost 1 base; unmatched junction nucleotides: 5. CDR3 nucleotide sequence: TGTGCCAGCAGACCCCGACAGGGGAACACTGAAGCTTTCTTT. It specifies CASRPRQGNTEAFF.

This clonotype was recorded many times. This chain uses TRBV11-2 with TRBJ2-1; TRBD1 matches at 12 bases. The V gene's germline CDR1 is SGHAT and CDR2 FQNNGV. V gave up 3 bases and J gave up 8 bases; unmatched junction bases: 8. The CDR3 totals 16 residues. The CDR3 DNA is TGTGCCAGCAGCTTCGGACCGGGACAGGGGGCGCATGAGCAGTTCTTC. Translating gives CASSFGPGQGAHEQFF.

This clonotype occurred many times. This chain uses TRBV12-3 or TRBV12-4 with TRBJ2-2; 7 nucleotides agree with TRBD2. Trimming cost V 3 bases and J 6 bases; bases outside gene matches: 1. This CDR3 comprises 13 residues. The DNA for the CDR3 is TGTGCCAGCAGTTTCCGGGGGGCCGGGGAGCTGTTTTTT. Its translation: CASSFRGAGELFF.

This clonotype was detected many times. The rearrangement uses TRBV29-1 and TRBJ2-1; no definite D call. Trimming left V 7 bases short and J 10 bases short, with 14 bases between. The CDR3 is 11 residues long. Germline CDR1 SQVTM, CDR2 ANQGSEA. The CDR3 nucleotides are TGCAGCGCTCAACCTTCTCGCGAGCAGTTCTTC. Translating it yields CSAQPSREQFF.

This clonotype appeared many times. The chain uses TRBV4-1 and TRBJ1-6; no clear D. Germline lookup yields CDR1 MGHRA and CDR2 YSYEKL. The CDR3 is made up of 13 amino acids. V dropped 2 bases and J dropped 16 bases, with 15 bases sitting between them. DNA for the CDR3: TGCGCCAGCAGCCAACCGGGCCCGGAGAAACTCCACTTT. Amino acid sequence: CASSQPGPEKLHF.

This clonotype was counted at least ten times. V gene TRBV20-1 combines with J gene TRBJ1-1; TRBD1 aligns across 8 bases. CDR3 size: 13 residues. Germline lookup yields CDR1 DFQATT and CDR2 SNEGSKA (reference sequence). The junction had 9 bases not matched to a gene; V was cut back by 6 bases and J by 6 bases. The CDR3 nucleotides read TGCAGTGCGCCCCCCAGGGGGCTGGCTGAAGCTTTCTTT. It codes for CSAPPRGLAEAFF.

This clonotype has ten or more counts. V and J are TRBV5-1 and TRBJ2-1; 9 bases map to TRBD2. Germline V CDR1 and CDR2: SGHRS, YFSETQ. CDR3 length: 15 residues. With 0 bases clipped from V and 3 bases from J, the junction kept 1 base outside the gene matches. The CDR3 DNA reads TGCGCCAGCAGCTTGGTTAGCGGGAGCTACAATGAGCAGTTCTTC. This sequence encodes CASSLVSGSYNEQFF.

This clonotype was picked up many times. The V gene is TRBV6-1, the J gene TRBJ2-3, with D hard to call. CDR1 and CDR2 from the germline V gene are MNHNS and SASEGT. This CDR3 is built from 14 residues. Trimming cost V 6 bases and J 2 bases, with 12 bases left between them. The CDR3 DNA is TGTGCCAGCAGCCAACAGTACTCCACAGATACGCAGTATTTT. Residues: CASSQQYSTDTQYF.

This clonotype was picked up a small number of times. A read error may account for a junction end that differs from germline. The CDR3 DNA follows: TGTGCTAGCAGCTATACTACGGGAATAAGCTCCTACAATGAGCAGTTCTTC. Translated: CASSYTTGISSYNEQFF. This chain connects TRBV7-7 to TRBJ2-1, with D possibly TRBD2 on 5 matching bases. The germline V gene has CDR1 SSHAT and CDR2 FNYEAQ (reference sequence). The CDR3 contains 17 residues. Combining the CDR3 with reference TRBV7-7 and TRBJ2-1 gives the whole variable domain GAGVSQSPRYKVTKRGQDVTLRCDPISSHATLYWYQQALGQGPEFLTYFNYEAQPDKSGLPSDRFSAERPEGSISTLTIQRTEQRDSAMYRCASSYTTGISSYNEQFFGPGTRLTVL.

The table lists this clonotype with many counts. The chain combines TRBV5-6 with TRBJ2-3; tentatively, D is TRBD1 (5 bases). The V end lost 9 bases, the J end lost 2 bases, and 19 bases lay between the germline ends. The CDR3 runs 15 residues. Germline CDR1 and CDR2: SGHDT and YYEEEE. The CDR3 region has the DNA TGTGCCACCGTGCAGGGCTACCCGACCACAGATACGCAGTATTTT. Translating gives CATVQGYPTTDTQYF.

This clonotype was observed at least ten times. The chain joins TRBV29-1 to TRBJ2-1; D gene unclear. CDR3 size: 12 residues. CDR1 and CDR2 from the germline V gene are SQVTM and ANQGSEA. V was clipped by 3 bases and J by 10 bases, with 13 bases between them. Here the CDR3 DNA reads TGCAGCGTTGATACCAGCCCTGGGGAGCAGTTCTTC. This encodes CSVDTSPGEQFF.

This clonotype showed up many times. The DNA of the CDR3 is TGCGCCAGCAGCTCCCCCCTCTCTACTCGGAGGAGGGAAGCTTTCTTT. Translating it yields CASSSPLSTRRREAFF. J is TRBJ1-1 and V is TRBV5-1; D is uncertain. CDR1 is SGHRS, CDR2 YFSETQ, per germline. This CDR3 spans 16 amino acids. Trimming removed 3 bases from V and 8 bases from J, with 23 bases in between. Variable domain in full (rest from reference TRBV5-1 and TRBJ1-1): KAGVTQTPRYLIKTRGQQVTLSCSPISGHRSVSWYQQTPGQGLQFLFEYFSETQRNKGNFPGRFSGRQFSNSRSEMNVSTLELGDSALYLCASSSPLSTRRREAFFGQGTRLTVV.

The table lists this clonotype with many counts. The chain couples TRBV19 to TRBJ2-5, with D uncertain. There are 11 residues in the CDR3. Germline V lookup: CDR1 LNHDA, CDR2 SQIVND (reference sequence). V lost 7 bases to trimming and J lost 4 bases, with 7 bases between them. This chain's CDR3 is CASTFGETQYF. CDR3 coding DNA: TGTGCCAGTACCTTCGGAGAGACCCAGTACTTC.

This clonotype was recorded many times. The rearrangement uses TRBV12-2 and TRBJ1-5; whether TRBD1, the table's D call, matches the DNA was not checked. TRBV12-2 is a recognized pseudogene. The CDR3 spans 17 residues. This CDR3 reads CASRLVGHLYSNQPQHF. The CDR3 bases are TGTGCAAGTCGCTTAGTAGGACACCTTTATAGCAATCAGCCCCAGCATTTT.

This clonotype occurred many times. The chain joins TRBV3-1 to TRBJ1-5; 8 bases align to TRBD1. Germline trimming cut 4 bases from V and 5 bases from J; bases unmatched to any gene: 4. The germline V gene encodes CDR1 LGHDT and CDR2 YNNKEL (reference sequence). The CDR3 sequence is 14 residues long. In DNA form, the CDR3 reads TGTGCCAGCAGCCTACAGGGGGATTATCAGCCCCAGCATTTT. Its translation: CASSLQGDYQPQHF. Based on the CDR3 plus reference TRBV3-1 and TRBJ1-5, the full variable domain is DTAVSQTPKYLVTQMGNDKSIKCEQNLGHDTMYWYKQDSKKFLKIMFSYNNKELIINETVPNRFSPKSPDKAHLNLHINSLELGDSAVYFCASSLQGDYQPQHFGDGTRLSIL.

The chain links TRBV7-9 to TRBJ2-6; 8 bases line up with TRBD1. J gave up 1 base and V 3 bases, and 5 bases lay outside the gene matches. The CDR3 spans 17 residues. Germline CDR1 is SEHNR and CDR2 is FQNEAQ (reference sequence). The CDR3 sequence: CASSFGQGPSGANVLTF. CDR3 sequence (DNA): TGTGCCAGCAGCTTCGGACAGGGACCTTCTGGGGCCAACGTCCTGACTTTC.

Only a few counts were recorded for this clonotype. The V call is TRBV28, the J call TRBJ2-3; TRBD2 matches 10 bases. The CDR3 is 14 amino acids. V shed 3 bases, J shed 4 bases, and the junction held 1 base outside the gene matches. Looked up from germline, CDR1 is MDHEN and CDR2 is SYDVKM. The chain's CDR3 is CASSLGLAPDTQYF. DNA of the CDR3: TGTGCCAGCAGTTTGGGACTAGCGCCAGATACGCAGTATTTT. Looking up the rest from reference TRBV28 and TRBJ2-3 gives the full variable domain: DVKVTQSSRYLVKRTGEKVFLECVQDMDHENMFWYRQDPGLGLRLIYFSYDVKMKEKGDIPEGYSVSREKKERFSLILESASTNQTSMYLCASSLGLAPDTQYFGPGTRLTVL.